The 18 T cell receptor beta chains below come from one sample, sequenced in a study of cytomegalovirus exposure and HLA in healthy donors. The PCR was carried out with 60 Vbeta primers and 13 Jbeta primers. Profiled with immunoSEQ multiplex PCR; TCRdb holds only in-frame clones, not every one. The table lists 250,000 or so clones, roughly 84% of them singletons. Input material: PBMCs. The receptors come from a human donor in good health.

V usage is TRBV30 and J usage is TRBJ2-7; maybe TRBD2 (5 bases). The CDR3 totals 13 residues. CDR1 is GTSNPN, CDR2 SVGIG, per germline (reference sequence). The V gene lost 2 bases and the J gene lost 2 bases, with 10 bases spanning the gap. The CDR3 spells CAWSRRGPYEQYF. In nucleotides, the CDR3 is TGTGCCTGGAGTCGACGAGGGCCCTACGAGCAGTACTTC.

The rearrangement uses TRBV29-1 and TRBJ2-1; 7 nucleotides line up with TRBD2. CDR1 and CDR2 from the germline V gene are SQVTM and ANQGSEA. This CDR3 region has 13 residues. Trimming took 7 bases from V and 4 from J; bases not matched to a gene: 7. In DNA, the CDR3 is TGCAGCGCGAAGCGGGAATCATACAATGAGCAGTTCTTC. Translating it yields CSAKRESYNEQFF.

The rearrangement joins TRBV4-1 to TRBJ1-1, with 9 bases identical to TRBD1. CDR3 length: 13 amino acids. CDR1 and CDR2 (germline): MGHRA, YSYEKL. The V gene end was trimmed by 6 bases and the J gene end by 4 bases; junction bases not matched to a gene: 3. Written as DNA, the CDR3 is TGCGCCAGCAGGAAGACAGGGGGCACTGAAGCTTTCTTT. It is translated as CASRKTGGTEAFF.

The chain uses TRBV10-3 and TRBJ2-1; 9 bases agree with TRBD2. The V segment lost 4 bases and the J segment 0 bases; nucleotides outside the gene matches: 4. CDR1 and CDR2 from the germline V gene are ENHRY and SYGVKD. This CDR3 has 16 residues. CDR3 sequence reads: CAISANSGSSYNEQFF. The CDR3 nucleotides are TGTGCCATCAGTGCCAATAGCGGGAGCTCCTACAATGAGCAGTTCTTC.

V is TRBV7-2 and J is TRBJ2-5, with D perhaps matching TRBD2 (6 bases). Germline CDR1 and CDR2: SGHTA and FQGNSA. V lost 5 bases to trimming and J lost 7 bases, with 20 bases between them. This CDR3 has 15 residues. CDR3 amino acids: CASSKGKGRGVTQYF. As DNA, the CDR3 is TGTGCCAGCAGCAAAGGGAAGGGGCGCGGGGTGACCCAGTACTTC.

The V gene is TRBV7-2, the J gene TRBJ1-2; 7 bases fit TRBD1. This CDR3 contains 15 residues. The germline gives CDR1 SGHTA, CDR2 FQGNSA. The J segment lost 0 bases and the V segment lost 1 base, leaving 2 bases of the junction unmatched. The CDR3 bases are TGTGCCAGCAGCTTAGTGCAGGGGGCTAACTATGGCTACACCTTC. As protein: CASSLVQGANYGYTF.

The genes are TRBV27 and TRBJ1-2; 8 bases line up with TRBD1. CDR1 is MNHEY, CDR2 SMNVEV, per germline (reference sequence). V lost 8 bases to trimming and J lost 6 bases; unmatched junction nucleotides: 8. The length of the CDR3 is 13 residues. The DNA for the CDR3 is TGTGCCAGCCCTTTCTGGACAGGGCATGGCTACACCTTC. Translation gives CASPFWTGHGYTF.

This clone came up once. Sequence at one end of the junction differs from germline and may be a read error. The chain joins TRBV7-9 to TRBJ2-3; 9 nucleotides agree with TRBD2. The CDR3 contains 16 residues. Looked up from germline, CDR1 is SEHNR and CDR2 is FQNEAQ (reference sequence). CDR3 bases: TGTTCCAGCAGCTTGGGTGGTAGCGGGAGTCCAGATACGCAGTATTTT. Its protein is CSSSLGGSGSPDTQYF.

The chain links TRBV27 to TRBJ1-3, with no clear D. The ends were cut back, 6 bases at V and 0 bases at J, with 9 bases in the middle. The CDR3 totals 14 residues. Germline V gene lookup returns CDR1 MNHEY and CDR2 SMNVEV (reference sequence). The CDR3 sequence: CASSKTASGNTIYF. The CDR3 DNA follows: TGTGCCAGCAGCAAAACAGCCTCTGGAAACACCATATATTTT.

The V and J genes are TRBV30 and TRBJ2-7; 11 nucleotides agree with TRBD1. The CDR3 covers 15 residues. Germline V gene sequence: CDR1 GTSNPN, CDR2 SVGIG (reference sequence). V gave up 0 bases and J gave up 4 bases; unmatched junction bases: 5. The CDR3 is CAWSVGQGVGYEQYF. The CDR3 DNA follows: TGTGCCTGGAGTGTGGGACAGGGGGTAGGATACGAGCAGTACTTC.

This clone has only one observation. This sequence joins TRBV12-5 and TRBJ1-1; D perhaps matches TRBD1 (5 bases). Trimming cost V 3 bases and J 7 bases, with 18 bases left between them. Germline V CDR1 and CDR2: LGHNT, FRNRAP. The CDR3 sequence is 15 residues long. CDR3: CASGFGWEGRGEAFF. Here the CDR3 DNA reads TGTGCTAGTGGTTTCGGATGGGAGGGGAGGGGTGAAGCTTTCTTT.

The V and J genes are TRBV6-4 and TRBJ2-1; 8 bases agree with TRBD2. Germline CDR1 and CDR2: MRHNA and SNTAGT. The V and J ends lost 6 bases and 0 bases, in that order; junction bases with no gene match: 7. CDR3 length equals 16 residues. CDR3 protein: CASRQTSGSSYNEQFF. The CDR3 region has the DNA TGTGCCAGCAGACAAACTAGCGGCAGCTCCTACAATGAGCAGTTCTTC.

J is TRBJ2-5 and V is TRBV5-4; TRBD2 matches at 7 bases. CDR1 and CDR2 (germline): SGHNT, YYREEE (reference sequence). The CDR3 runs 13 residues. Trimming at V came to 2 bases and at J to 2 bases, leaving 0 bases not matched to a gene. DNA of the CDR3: TGTGCCAGCAGCTTACTAGCGCAAGAGACCCAGTACTTC. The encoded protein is CASSLLAQETQYF.

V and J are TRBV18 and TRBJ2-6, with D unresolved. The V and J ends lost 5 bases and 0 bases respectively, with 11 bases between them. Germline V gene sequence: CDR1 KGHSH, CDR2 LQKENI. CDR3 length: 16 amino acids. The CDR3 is CASSILESSGANVLTF. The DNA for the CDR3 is TGTGCCAGCTCAATATTGGAGAGCTCTGGGGCCAACGTCCTGACTTTC. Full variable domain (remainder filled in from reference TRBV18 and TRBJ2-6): NAGVMQNPRHLVRRRGQEARLRCSPMKGHSHVYWYRQLPEEGLKFMVYLQKENIIDESGMPKERFSAEFPKEGPSILRIQQVVRGDSAAYFCASSILESSGANVLTFGAGSRLTVL.

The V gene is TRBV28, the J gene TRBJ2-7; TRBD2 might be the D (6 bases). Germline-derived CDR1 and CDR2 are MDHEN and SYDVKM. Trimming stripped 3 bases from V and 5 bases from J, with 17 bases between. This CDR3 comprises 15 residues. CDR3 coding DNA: TGTGCCAGCAGTTTGTCCGCGGAGGGCCGGAACGAGCAGTACTTC. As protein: CASSLSAEGRNEQYF.

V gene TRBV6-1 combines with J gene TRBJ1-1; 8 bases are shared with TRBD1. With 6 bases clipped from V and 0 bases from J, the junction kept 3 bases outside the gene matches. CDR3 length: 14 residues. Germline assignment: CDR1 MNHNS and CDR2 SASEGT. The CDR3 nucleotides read TGTGCCAGCAGCGACAGGGGATTGAACACTGAAGCTTTCTTT. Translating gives CASSDRGLNTEAFF.

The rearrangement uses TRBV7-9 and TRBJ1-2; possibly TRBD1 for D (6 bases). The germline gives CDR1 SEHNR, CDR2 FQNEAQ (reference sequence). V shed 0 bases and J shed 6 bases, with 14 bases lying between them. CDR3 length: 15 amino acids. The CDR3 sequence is CASSLAIRGADGYTF. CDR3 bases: TGTGCCAGCAGCTTAGCGATTCGGGGGGCGGATGGCTACACCTTC.

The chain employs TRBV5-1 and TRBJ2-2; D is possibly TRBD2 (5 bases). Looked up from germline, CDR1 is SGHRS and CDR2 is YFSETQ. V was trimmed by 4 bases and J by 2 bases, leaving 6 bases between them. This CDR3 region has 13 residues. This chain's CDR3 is CASSEGNTGELFF. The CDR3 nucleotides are TGCGCCAGCAGCGAGGGAAACACCGGGGAGCTGTTTTTT.